Listed below are T cell receptor beta chains from one sample, sequenced in a study of Ad26.COV2.S vaccination and SARS-CoV-2 variants. Using immunoSEQ multiplex PCR, the repertoire was profiled, and TCRdb retains in-frame clones only, with some absent. Of about 330,000 clones listed, 90% are singletons. The sequencing used peripheral blood, collected in a trial of Ad26.COV2.S vaccine versus placebo. These receptor sequences come from a person aged 18-65 years who received the Ad26.COV2.S COVID-19 vaccine or a placebo. Each CDR3 is given with its conserved first and last residue. The order of the fields is J gene, clone size, V gene, CDR3 length, D gene, CDR3 protein, CDR3 DNA. The D gene is left open where the match is weak. The size entry is marked missing in some rows and otherwise reads once, few, many or a size class.

TRBJ1-6	-	TRBV4-3	15	TRBD1	CASSQGDSHNSPLHF	TGCGCCAGCAGCCAAGGGGACAGCCACAATTCACCCCTCCACTTT
TRBJ1-5	few	TRBV7-9	14	TRBD1	CASSTSTGNQPQHF	TGTGCCAGCAGCACCTCGACAGGGAACCAGCCCCAGCATTTT
TRBJ2-1	-	TRBV6-5	11	-	CASSSVREQFF	TGTGCCAGCAGTTCGGTACGTGAGCAGTTCTTC
TRBJ2-1	-	TRBV4-1	15	-	CASSQEASSYNEQFF	TGCGCCAGCAGCCAAGAAGCTAGTTCCTACAATGAGCAGTTCTTC
TRBJ1-6	-	TRBV6-5	14	-	CASSYGSTNSPLHF	TGTGCCAGCAGTTACGGGAGCACGAATTCACCCCTCCACTTT
TRBJ1-2	once	TRBV11-3	12	-	CASGFELYGYTF	TGTGCCAGCGGGTTCGAGCTTTATGGCTACACCTTC
TRBJ2-3	-	TRBV3-1/TRBV3-2	15	TRBD2	CASSQDGGRADTQYF	TGTGCCAGCAGCCAAGATGGCGGGAGGGCAGATACGCAGTATTTT
TRBJ1-2	once	TRBV9	15	-	CASSLLNRDDYGYTF	TGTGCCAGCAGCTTACTAAACAGGGACGACTATGGCTACACCTTC
TRBJ2-7	-	TRBV10-3	15	-	CAISEPRTGTYEQYF	TGTGCCATCAGTGAGCCTAGGACGGGGACCTACGAGCAGTACTTC
TRBJ1-4	-	TRBV5-1	14	-	CASSRGEQNEKLFF	TGCGCCAGCAGCAGGGGGGAACAAAACGAAAAACTGTTTTTT
TRBJ2-5	once	TRBV11-2	18	TRBD2	CASSLRLAGVKYQETQYF	TGTGCCAGCAGCTTACGGCTAGCGGGGGTTAAGTACCAAGAGACCCAGTACTTC
TRBJ1-1	-	TRBV12-5	12	-	CASARGNTEAFF	TGTGCTAGTGCCAGGGGGAACACTGAAGCTTTCTTT
TRBJ1-5	-	TRBV3-1/TRBV3-2	18	TRBD1	CASSQDPGGLNYHQPQHF	TGTGCCAGCAGCCAAGATCCAGGGGGCCTTAATTATCATCAGCCCCAGCATTTT
TRBJ1-5	few	TRBV6-2/TRBV6-3	15	-	CASSYADTQNQPQHF	TGTGCCAGCAGTTACGCGGACACACAAAACCAGCCCCAGCATTTT
TRBJ2-6	-	TRBV27	16	-	CASSLLDSSGANVLTF	TGTGCCAGCAGTTTGCTCGACAGCTCTGGGGCCAACGTCCTGACTTTC
TRBJ2-1	-	TRBV6-2/TRBV6-3	12	-	CASSYSYNEQFF	TGTGCCAGCAGTTACTCCTACAATGAGCAGTTCTTC
TRBJ2-5	-	TRBV7-3	13	-	CASSLGVERTQYF	TGTGCCAGCAGCTTAGGAGTGGAACGGACCCAGTACTTC
TRBJ1-1	-	TRBV7-2	15	-	CASSLGSQGGTEAFF	TGTGCCAGCAGCTTAGGTTCCCAGGGAGGCACTGAAGCTTTCTTT
TRBJ2-3	-	TRBV24-1	17	-	CAPPVRKVALSTDTQYF	TGTGCCCCCCCCGTGAGGAAGGTAGCCCTTTCCACAGATACGCAGTATTTT
TRBJ1-2	once	TRBV28	17	TRBD1	CASSSAGTGGRNYGYTF	TGTGCCAGCAGCAGTGCCGGGACAGGGGGAAGGAACTATGGCTACACCTTC
TRBJ1-5	-	TRBV14	14	-	CASSPRGANQPQHF	TGTGCCAGCAGCCCCCGGGGGGCTAATCAGCCCCAGCATTTT
TRBJ2-1	-	TRBV9	15	-	CASSVSGAPYNEQFF	TGTGCCAGCAGCGTATCAGGGGCCCCCTACAATGAGCAGTTCTTC
TRBJ2-7	few	TRBV5-1	16	TRBD1	CASSRTPGTGNYEQYF	TGCGCCAGCAGCCGTACCCCCGGGACAGGCAACTACGAGCAGTACTTC
TRBJ1-2	-	TRBV7-2	13	-	CASTSGWNRGYTF	TGTGCCAGCACCTCGGGTTGGAATCGTGGCTACACCTTC
TRBJ2-1	-	TRBV11-3	17	TRBD1	CASSEPPGQGAHSEQFF	TGTGCCAGCAGCGAACCCCCGGGACAGGGGGCACACAGTGAGCAGTTCTTC
TRBJ1-2	-	TRBV6-6	13	TRBD1	CASSSQGDTGLPF	TGTGCCAGCAGCTCACAGGGGGACACTGGTCTTCCCTTC
TRBJ1-1	once	TRBV3-1/TRBV3-2	16	-	CASSQRLGEYRAEAFF	TGTGCCAGCAGCCAACGCTTAGGGGAGTATAGGGCTGAAGCTTTCTTT
TRBJ1-5	-	TRBV30	14	-	CAWSVGAGDQPQHF	TGTGCCTGGAGTGTGGGGGCAGGGGATCAGCCCCAGCATTTT
TRBJ1-1	-	TRBV10-3	13	-	CAISVTGRTEAFF	TGTGCCATCAGTGTTACAGGGAGAACTGAAGCTTTCTTT
TRBJ2-2	-	TRBV10-1	14	-	CASSDQGYTGELFF	TGCGCCAGCAGTGATCAGGGTTACACCGGGGAGCTGTTTTTT
TRBJ2-6	-	TRBV18	18	TRBD1	CASSPQSTGGAGANVLTF	TGTGCCAGCTCACCACAGAGTACAGGGGGCGCTGGGGCCAACGTCCTGACTTTC
TRBJ2-3	-	TRBV23-1	16	TRBD2	CASSPPPGRGTDTQYF	TGCGCCAGCAGTCCCCCCCCCGGGAGGGGCACAGATACGCAGTATTTT
TRBJ2-4	-	TRBV15	17	-	CATSRGGALIAKNIQYF	TGTGCCACCAGCAGGGGGGGGGCGCTAATAGCCAAAAACATTCAGTACTTC
TRBJ2-6	-	TRBV23-1	14	-	CASGQPSGANVLTF	TGCGCCAGCGGTCAGCCGTCTGGGGCCAACGTCCTGACTTTC
TRBJ2-1	-	TRBV7-2	13	-	CASSLSVGYEQFF	TGTGCCAGCAGCTTATCGGTGGGGTACGAGCAGTTCTTC
TRBJ2-5	-	TRBV12-5	15	TRBD2	CASGPGLAGAETQYF	TGTGCTAGTGGCCCGGGACTAGCGGGGGCCGAGACCCAGTACTTC
TRBJ2-1	-	TRBV29-1	14	-	CSVERGAAYNEQFF	TGCAGCGTTGAACGCGGGGCGGCCTACAATGAGCAGTTCTTC
TRBJ1-1	-	TRBV19	10	-	CATRGTEAFF	TGTGCCACCCGGGGGACTGAAGCTTTCTTT
TRBJ2-7	-	TRBV11-3	13	-	CASSRGSGYEQYF	TGTGCCAGCAGCAGGGGATCGGGGTACGAGCAGTACTTC
TRBJ2-1	-	TRBV5-4	14	-	CASSLAALYNEQFF	TGTGCCAGCAGCTTGGCGGCTCTCTACAATGAGCAGTTCTTC
TRBJ2-3	-	TRBV30	13	TRBD2	CACPLGGADTQYF	TGTGCCTGCCCTTTGGGGGGGGCAGATACGCAGTATTTT
TRBJ1-1	-	TRBV15	13	-	CATSRESNTEAFF	TGTGCCACCAGCAGAGAGTCGAACACTGAAGCTTTCTTT
TRBJ1-5	-	TRBV25-1	15	-	CASSVGSGSNQPQHF	TGTGCCAGCAGTGTTGGCAGTGGGAGCAATCAGCCCCAGCATTTT
TRBJ1-5	-	TRBV7-9	14	-	CASSPHGVWQPQHF	TGTGCCAGCAGCCCGCACGGGGTATGGCAGCCCCAGCATTTT
TRBJ1-5	-	TRBV4-1	16	-	CASSQFPPAFNQPQHF	TGCGCCAGCAGCCAATTCCCGCCAGCCTTTAATCAGCCCCAGCATTTT
TRBJ1-2	-	TRBV13	13	-	CASSLEIDYGYTF	TGTGCCAGCAGCTTAGAGATCGACTATGGCTACACCTTC
TRBJ2-2	-	TRBV19	15	TRBD1	CASRIGTGQNGELFF	TGTGCCAGTAGGATTGGGACAGGGCAAAACGGGGAGCTGTTTTTT
TRBJ2-5	-	TRBV6-5	12	-	CASSYGEETQYF	TGTGCCAGCAGTTACGGGGAAGAGACCCAGTACTTC
TRBJ2-3	-	TRBV5-1	15	TRBD2	CASSLAGGRSDTQYF	TGCGCCAGCAGCTTGGCCGGCGGGAGGTCAGATACGCAGTATTTT
TRBJ1-6	-	TRBV13	17	-	CASSLGRPGDYNSPLHF	TGTGCCAGCAGCTTAGGCCGGCCAGGGGATTATAATTCACCCCTCCACTTT
TRBJ1-1	-	TRBV12-3/TRBV12-4	13	-	CASRFGGNTEAFF	TGTGCCAGCAGGTTCGGAGGGAACACTGAAGCTTTCTTT
TRBJ1-4	-	TRBV4-3	14	-	CASSQDSGDEKLFF	TGCGCCAGCAGCCAAGATTCCGGTGACGAAAAACTGTTTTTT
TRBJ2-2	-	TRBV10-3	17	-	CAISESRQGRGTGELFF	TGTGCCATCAGTGAGTCTAGGCAGGGTAGGGGCACCGGGGAGCTGTTTTTT
TRBJ2-7	-	TRBV5-1	14	TRBD1	CASSRGTGESEQYF	TGCGCCAGCAGCAGGGGGACAGGGGAGAGCGAGCAGTACTTC
TRBJ2-7	-	TRBV13	18	TRBD2	CASTLSQGLAGPYYEQYF	TGTGCCAGCACCCTGAGTCAGGGACTAGCGGGGCCGTACTACGAGCAGTACTTC